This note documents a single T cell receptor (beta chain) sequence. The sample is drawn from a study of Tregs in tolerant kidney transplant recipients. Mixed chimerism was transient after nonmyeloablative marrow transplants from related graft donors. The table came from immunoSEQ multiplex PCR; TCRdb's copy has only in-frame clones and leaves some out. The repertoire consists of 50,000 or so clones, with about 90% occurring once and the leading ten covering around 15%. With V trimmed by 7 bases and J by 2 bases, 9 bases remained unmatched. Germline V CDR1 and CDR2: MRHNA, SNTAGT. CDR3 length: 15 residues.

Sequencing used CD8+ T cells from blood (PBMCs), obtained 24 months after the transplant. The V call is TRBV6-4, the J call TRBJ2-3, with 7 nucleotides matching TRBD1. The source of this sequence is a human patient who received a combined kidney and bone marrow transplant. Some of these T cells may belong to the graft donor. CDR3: CASILDRTFTDTQYF. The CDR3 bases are TGTGCCAGCATACTGGACAGGACCTTCACAGATACGCAGTATTTT.